This record concerns one T cell receptor beta chain sequence. The data originate from a study of shared clonotypes between healthy human individuals. The assay was run at deep level. A 200 ng quantity of DNA, roughly 29,000 T cell genomes, went into the sorted-subset replicate PCRs. Clones were sequenced by immunoSEQ multiplex PCR, and TCRdb holds only the in-frame ones, with some missing. Here the sample spans about 2.2 million clones, around 95% being singletons. CD45RO-negative, CCR7-positively selected cells formed the naive CD8 fraction, excluding terminally differentiated effector memory CD45RA+ cells. Source material: naive CD8+ T cells from PBMCs. The TCR comes from a man aged 18 to 30 in good health. Some clones in this sample may be carry-over from other donors' samples.

The CDR3 reads CASSQFWTSGRSNTGELFF. The CDR3 DNA follows: TGCGCCAGCAGCCAATTCTGGACTAGCGGGAGGTCGAACACCGGGGAGCTGTTTTTT. The V call is TRBV4-3, the J call TRBJ2-2, with 14 bases identical to TRBD2. Trimming took 2 bases from V and 0 from J; bases not matched to a gene: 5. Per the germline V gene, CDR1 is LGHNA and CDR2 is YSLEER. This CDR3 is built from 19 residues.